The T cell receptor (beta chain) described here comes from a study of human T cells and chemical hapten exposure. Across the whole study: The patch tests put 0.01% DPC on the skin of the upper back and were read 6 days later.

TCRdb reprocessed the RACE reads with MiXCR, giving one entry per CDR3 protein. This sample carries tens of thousands of distinct CDR3 sequences, 8.5% of them seen once, and the ten largest clones take approximately 3.5%. The ends lost 4 bases at V and 4 bases at J; junction bases unmatched: 13. This CDR3 region has 15 residues. The germline V gene has CDR1 DFQATT and CDR2 SNEGSKA (reference sequence). Time point: patch test 2, 6 weeks after DPC sensitization. The treatment was: therapeutic diphenylcyclopropenone sensitization with weekly scalp DPC. The receptor comes from a woman between 50 and 59 years old with alopecia areata. Some clones in this sample may be carry-over from other donors' samples. Sequenced here: whole blood, sampled in connection with sensitization to the hapten diphenylcyclopropenone (DPC). The V gene is TRBV20-1, the J gene TRBJ2-7; TRBD2 agrees at 7 bases. The chain's CDR3 is CSAISFQRGLYEQYF. As DNA, the CDR3 is TGCAGTGCTATCTCTTTCCAGCGGGGTCTATACGAGCAGTACTTC.